This T cell receptor (beta chain) comes out of a study of blood T cell repertoires in COVID-19. The overall study: From the United States, Italy and Spain came samples of acute and convalescent COVID-19. Sources were T cells, B-cell-depleted T cells, or PBMCs; the material itself was cDNA or gDNA.

Sequenced by immunoSEQ multiplex PCR; TCRdb stores in-frame clones only, minus some. The table has about 260,000 clones, 87% seen once. This receptor was identified in a woman aged 45-65 years who had recovered from COVID-19. Source material: peripheral blood.

In DNA, the CDR3 is TGTGCCAGCAGCCAAATCCGTCTAGCGGGGAGTAATGAGCAGTTCTTC. Amino acid sequence: CASSQIRLAGSNEQFF. V usage is TRBV14 and J usage is TRBJ2-1; 9 nucleotides match TRBD2. The CDR3 is 16 residues long. V trimming: 2 bases; J trimming: 7 bases; junction bases outside the gene matches: 9. Germline-derived CDR1 and CDR2 are SGHDN and FVKESK.